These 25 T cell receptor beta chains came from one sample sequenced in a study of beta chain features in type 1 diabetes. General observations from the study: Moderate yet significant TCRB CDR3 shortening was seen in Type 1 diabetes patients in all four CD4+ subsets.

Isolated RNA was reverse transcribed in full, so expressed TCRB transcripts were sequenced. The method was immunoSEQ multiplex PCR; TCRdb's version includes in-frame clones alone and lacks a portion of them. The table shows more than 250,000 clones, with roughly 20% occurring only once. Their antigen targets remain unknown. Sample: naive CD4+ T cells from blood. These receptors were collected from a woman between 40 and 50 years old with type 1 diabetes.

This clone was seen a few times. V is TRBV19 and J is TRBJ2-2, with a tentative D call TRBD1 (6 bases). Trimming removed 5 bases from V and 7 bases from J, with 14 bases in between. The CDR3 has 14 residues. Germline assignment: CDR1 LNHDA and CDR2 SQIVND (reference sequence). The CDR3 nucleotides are TGTGCCAGTAGTGGCAGGGGAATCGTCGGGGAGCTGTTTTTT. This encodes CASSGRGIVGELFF.

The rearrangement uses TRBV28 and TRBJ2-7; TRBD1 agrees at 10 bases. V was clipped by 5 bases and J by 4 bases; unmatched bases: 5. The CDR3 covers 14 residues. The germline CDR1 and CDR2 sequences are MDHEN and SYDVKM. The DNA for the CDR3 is TGTGCCAGCAGTCCGGGGGACAGGGGTTACGAGCAGTACTTC. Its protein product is CASSPGDRGYEQYF.

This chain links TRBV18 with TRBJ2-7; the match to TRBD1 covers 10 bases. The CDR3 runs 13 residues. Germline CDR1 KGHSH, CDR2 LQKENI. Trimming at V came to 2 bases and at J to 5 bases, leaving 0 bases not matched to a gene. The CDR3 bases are TGTGCCAGCTCACCAGGGACAGGGGACGAGCAGTACTTC. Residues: CASSPGTGDEQYF.

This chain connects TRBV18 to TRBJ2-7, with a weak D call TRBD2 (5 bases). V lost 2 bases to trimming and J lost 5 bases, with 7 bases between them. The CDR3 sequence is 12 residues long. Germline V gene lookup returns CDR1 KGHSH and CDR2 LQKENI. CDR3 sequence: CASSPEGHEQYF. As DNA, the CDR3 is TGTGCCAGCTCACCAGAGGGCCACGAGCAGTACTTC.

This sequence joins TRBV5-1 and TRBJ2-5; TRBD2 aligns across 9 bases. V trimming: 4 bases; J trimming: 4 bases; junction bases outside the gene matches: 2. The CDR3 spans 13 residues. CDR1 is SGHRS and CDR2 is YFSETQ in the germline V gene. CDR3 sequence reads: CASSPTSGETQYF. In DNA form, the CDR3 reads TGCGCCAGCAGCCCGACTAGCGGAGAGACCCAGTACTTC.

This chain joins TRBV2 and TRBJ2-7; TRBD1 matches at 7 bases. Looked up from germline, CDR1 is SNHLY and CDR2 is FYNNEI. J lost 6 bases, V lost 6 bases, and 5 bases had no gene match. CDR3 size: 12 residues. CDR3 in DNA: TGTGCCAGCAGCGCCACAGGGGTCGAGCAGTACTTC. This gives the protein CASSATGVEQYF.

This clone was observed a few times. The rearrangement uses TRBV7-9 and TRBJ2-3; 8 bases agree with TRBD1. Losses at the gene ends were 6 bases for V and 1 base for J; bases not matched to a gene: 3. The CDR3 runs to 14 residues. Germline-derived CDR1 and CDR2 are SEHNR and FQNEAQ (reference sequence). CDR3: CASRLGQGTDTQYF. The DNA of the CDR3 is TGTGCCAGCAGATTGGGACAGGGCACAGATACGCAGTATTTT.

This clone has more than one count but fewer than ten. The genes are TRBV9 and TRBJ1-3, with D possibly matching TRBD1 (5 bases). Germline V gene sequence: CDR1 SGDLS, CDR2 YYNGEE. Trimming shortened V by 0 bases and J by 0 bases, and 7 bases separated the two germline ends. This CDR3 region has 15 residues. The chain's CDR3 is CASSVGGGSGNTIYF. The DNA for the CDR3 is TGTGCCAGCAGCGTAGGCGGGGGCTCTGGAAACACCATATATTTT. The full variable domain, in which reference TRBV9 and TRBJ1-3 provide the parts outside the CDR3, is DSGVTQTPKHLITATGQRVTLRCSPRSGDLSVYWYQQSLDQGLQFLIQYYNGEERAKGNILERFSAQQFPDLHSELNLSSLELGDSALYFCASSVGGGSGNTIYFGEGSWLTVV.

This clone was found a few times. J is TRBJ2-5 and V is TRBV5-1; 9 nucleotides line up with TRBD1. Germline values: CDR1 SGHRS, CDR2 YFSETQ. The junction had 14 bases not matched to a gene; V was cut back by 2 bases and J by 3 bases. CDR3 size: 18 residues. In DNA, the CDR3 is TGCGCCAGCAGCTTCCCCCTCCCGCGGACAGGGGTAAAAGAGACCCAGTACTTC. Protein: CASSFPLPRTGVKETQYF. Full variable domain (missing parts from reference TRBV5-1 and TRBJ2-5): KAGVTQTPRYLIKTRGQQVTLSCSPISGHRSVSWYQQTPGQGLQFLFEYFSETQRNKGNFPGRFSGRQFSNSRSEMNVSTLELGDSALYLCASSFPLPRTGVKETQYFGPGTRLLVL.

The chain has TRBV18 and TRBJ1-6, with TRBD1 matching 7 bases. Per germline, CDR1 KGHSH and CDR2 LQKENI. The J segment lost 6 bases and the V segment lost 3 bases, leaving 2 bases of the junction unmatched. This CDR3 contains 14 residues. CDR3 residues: CASSPDRTNSPLHF. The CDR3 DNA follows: TGTGCCAGCTCACCGGACAGGACTAATTCACCCCTCCACTTT.

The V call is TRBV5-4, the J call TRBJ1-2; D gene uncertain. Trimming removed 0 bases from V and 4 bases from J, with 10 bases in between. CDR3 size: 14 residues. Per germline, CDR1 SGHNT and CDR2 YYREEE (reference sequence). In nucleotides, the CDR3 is TGTGCCAGCAGCTTGGCCGCGGGCGGCTATGGCTACACCTTC. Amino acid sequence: CASSLAAGGYGYTF.

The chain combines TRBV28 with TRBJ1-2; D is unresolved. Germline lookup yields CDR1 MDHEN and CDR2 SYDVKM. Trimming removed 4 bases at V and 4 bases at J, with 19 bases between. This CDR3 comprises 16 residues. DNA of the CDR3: TGTGCCAGCAGTTCAGAGGCCGCGCGGGAGGTCTATGGCTACACCTTC. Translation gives CASSSEAAREVYGYTF.

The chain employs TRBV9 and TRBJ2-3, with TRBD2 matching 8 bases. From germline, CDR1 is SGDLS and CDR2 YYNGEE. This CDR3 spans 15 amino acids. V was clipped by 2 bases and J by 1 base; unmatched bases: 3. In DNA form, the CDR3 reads TGTGCCAGCAGCGTCATTAGCGGGGGCACAGATACGCAGTATTTT. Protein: CASSVISGGTDTQYF.

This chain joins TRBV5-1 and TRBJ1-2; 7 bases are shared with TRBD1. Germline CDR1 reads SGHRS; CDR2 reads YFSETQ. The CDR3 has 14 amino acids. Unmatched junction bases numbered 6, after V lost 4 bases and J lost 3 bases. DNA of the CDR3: TGCGCCAGCAGCAGCGGACAGGCCCACTATGGCTACACCTTC. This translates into CASSSGQAHYGYTF.

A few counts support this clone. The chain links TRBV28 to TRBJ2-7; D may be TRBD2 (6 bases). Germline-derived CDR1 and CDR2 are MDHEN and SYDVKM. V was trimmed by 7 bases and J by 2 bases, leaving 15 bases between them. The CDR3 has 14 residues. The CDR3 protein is CASTLGGLTYEQYF. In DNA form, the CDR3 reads TGTGCCAGCACCCTCGGAGGGCTCACCTACGAGCAGTACTTC.

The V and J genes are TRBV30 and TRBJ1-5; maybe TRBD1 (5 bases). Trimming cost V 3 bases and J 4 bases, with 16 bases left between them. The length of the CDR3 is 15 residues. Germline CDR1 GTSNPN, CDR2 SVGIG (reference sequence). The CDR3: CAWSGGAPINQPQHF. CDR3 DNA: TGTGCCTGGAGCGGAGGGGCCCCCATTAATCAGCCCCAGCATTTT.

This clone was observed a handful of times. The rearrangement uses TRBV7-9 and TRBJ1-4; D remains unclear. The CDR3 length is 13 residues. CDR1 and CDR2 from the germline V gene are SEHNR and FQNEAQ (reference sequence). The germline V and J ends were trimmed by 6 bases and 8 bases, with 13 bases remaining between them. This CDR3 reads CASSYFAGEKLFF. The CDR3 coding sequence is TGTGCCAGCAGTTATTTCGCGGGGGAAAAACTGTTTTTT.

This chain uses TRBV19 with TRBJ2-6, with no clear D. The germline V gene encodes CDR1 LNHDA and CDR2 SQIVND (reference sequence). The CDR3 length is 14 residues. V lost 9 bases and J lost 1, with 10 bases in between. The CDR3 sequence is CASTTRSGANVLTF. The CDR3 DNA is TGTGCCAGCACGACGAGGTCTGGGGCCAACGTCCTGACTTTC.

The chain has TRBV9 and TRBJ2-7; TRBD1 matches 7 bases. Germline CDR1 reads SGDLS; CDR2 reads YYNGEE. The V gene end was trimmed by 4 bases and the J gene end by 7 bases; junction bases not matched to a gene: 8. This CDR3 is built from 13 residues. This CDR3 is CASSPDRDGEQYF. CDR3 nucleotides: TGTGCCAGCAGCCCCGACAGGGACGGGGAGCAGTACTTC.

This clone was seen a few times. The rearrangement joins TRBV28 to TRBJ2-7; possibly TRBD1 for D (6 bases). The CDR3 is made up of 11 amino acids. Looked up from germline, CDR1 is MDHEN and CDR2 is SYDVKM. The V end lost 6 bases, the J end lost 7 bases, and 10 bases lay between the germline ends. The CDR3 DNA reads TGTGCCAGCAGCACAACAGGGGAGCAGTACTTC. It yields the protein CASSTTGEQYF.

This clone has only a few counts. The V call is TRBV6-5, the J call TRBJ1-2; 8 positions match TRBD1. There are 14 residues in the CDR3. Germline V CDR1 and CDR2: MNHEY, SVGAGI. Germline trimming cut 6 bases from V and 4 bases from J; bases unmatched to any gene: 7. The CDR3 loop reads CASRLGQGGYGYTF. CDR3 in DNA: TGTGCCAGCAGACTCGGACAGGGCGGCTATGGCTACACCTTC.

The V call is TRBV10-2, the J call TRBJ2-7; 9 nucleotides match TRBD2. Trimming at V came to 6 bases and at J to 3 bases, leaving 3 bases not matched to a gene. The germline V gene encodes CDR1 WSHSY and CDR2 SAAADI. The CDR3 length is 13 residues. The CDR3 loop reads CASRSSGDYEQYF. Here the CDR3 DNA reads TGCGCCAGCAGGTCTAGCGGGGACTACGAGCAGTACTTC.

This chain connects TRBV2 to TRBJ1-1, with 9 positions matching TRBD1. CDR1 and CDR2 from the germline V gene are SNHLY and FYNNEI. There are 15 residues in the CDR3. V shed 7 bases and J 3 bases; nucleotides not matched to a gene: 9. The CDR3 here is CASTLQGALDTEAFF. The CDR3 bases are TGTGCCAGCACCCTACAGGGGGCTTTGGACACTGAAGCTTTCTTT.

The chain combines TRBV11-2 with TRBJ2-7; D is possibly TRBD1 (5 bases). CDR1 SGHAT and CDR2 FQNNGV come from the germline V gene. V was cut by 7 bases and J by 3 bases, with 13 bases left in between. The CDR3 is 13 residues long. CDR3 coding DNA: TGTGCCAGCACCCAAGGGGAACTCTACGAGCAGTACTTC. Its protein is CASTQGELYEQYF.

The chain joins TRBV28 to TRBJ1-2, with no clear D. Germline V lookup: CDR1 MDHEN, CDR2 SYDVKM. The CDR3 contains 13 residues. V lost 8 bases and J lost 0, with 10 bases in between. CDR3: CASWSDANYGYTF. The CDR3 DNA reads TGTGCCAGCTGGAGCGACGCTAACTATGGCTACACCTTC.